A selection of T cell receptor beta chains follows, all from one sample in a study of tumor T cells in aggressive B-cell lymphoma. Sequencing used immunoSEQ multiplex PCR; TCRdb keeps in-frame clones, though not all of them. The sample lists about 4,000 clones; roughly 88% were seen once. The sequencing input was tumor tissue. Receptor source: an adult with diffuse large B cell lymphoma. Each CDR3 is given with its conserved first and last residue. Each record gives: V gene, clone size, J gene, D gene, CDR3 protein, CDR3 DNA. A D gene is named only where the DNA matches it firmly. For some rows the clone size is stated as once, few or many, or as a class when expanded; others skip it.

V gene: TRBV19
clone size: NA
J gene: TRBJ1-6
D gene: NA
CDR3 protein: CASSNPAYNSPLHF
CDR3 DNA: TGTGCCAGTAGTAACCCAGCCTATAATTCACCCCTCCACTTT

V gene: TRBV19
clone size: NA
J gene: TRBJ1-1
D gene: NA
CDR3 protein: CASKGFWGTPNTEAFF
CDR3 DNA: TGTGCCTCAAAGGGCTTTTGGGGGACACCTAACACTGAAGCTTTCTTT

V gene: TRBV6-5
clone size: NA
J gene: TRBJ2-3
D gene: NA
CDR3 protein: CASRQGRDTQYF
CDR3 DNA: TGTGCCAGCAGACAGGGACGAGATACGCAGTATTTT

V gene: TRBV21-1
clone size: NA
J gene: TRBJ1-1
D gene: NA
CDR3 protein: CASSRISGLQAAFF
CDR3 DNA: TGTGCCAGCAGCAGAATTTCGGGACTCCAGGCAGCTTTCTTT

V gene: TRBV19
clone size: NA
J gene: TRBJ1-1
D gene: NA
CDR3 protein: CASSHVPSIEVNTEAFF
CDR3 DNA: TGTGCCAGTAGCCACGTCCCGTCTATTGAGGTGAACACTGAAGCTTTCTTT

V gene: TRBV6-5
clone size: once
J gene: TRBJ1-3
D gene: NA
CDR3 protein: CASSYASADSGNTIYF
CDR3 DNA: TGTGCCAGCAGTTACGCGTCTGCCGACTCTGGAAACACCATATATTTT

V gene: TRBV5-6
clone size: few
J gene: TRBJ1-1
D gene: TRBD1
CDR3 protein: CASSWGQGNTEAFF
CDR3 DNA: TGTGCCAGCAGCTGGGGACAGGGCAACACTGAAGCTTTCTTT

V gene: TRBV7-3
clone size: NA
J gene: TRBJ1-2
D gene: TRBD1
CDR3 protein: CASSLGTGSGYTF
CDR3 DNA: TGTGCCAGCAGCTTAGGGACAGGGAGTGGCTACACCTTC

V gene: TRBV10-3
clone size: NA
J gene: TRBJ1-2
D gene: TRBD1
CDR3 protein: CAISDLQGNYGYTF
CDR3 DNA: TGTGCCATCAGTGATTTACAGGGGAACTATGGCTACACCTTC

V gene: TRBV19
clone size: once
J gene: TRBJ1-5
D gene: TRBD1
CDR3 protein: CASTLSTGGGNQPQHF
CDR3 DNA: TGTGCTAGTACTTTATCGACAGGGGGGGGAAATCAGCCCCAGCATTTT

V gene: TRBV6-5
clone size: few
J gene: TRBJ2-7
D gene: NA
CDR3 protein: CASSYSLGQAYEQYF
CDR3 DNA: TGTGCCAGCAGTTACTCTTTAGGACAAGCCTACGAGCAGTACTTC

V gene: TRBV15
clone size: NA
J gene: TRBJ1-5
D gene: NA
CDR3 protein: CATSRDPRGGQPQHF
CDR3 DNA: TGTGCCACCAGCAGAGATCCGCGGGGAGGACAGCCCCAGCATTTT

V gene: TRBV4-2
clone size: NA
J gene: TRBJ1-6
D gene: NA
CDR3 protein: CASSPDTGQPPNSPLHF
CDR3 DNA: TGTGCCAGCAGCCCAGATACAGGTCAGCCGCCGAATTCACCCCTCCACTTT

V gene: TRBV6-5
clone size: NA
J gene: TRBJ2-1
D gene: NA
CDR3 protein: CASSYSSADEQFF
CDR3 DNA: TGTGCCAGCAGTTACTCGAGCGCGGATGAGCAGTTCTTC

V gene: TRBV7-8
clone size: NA
J gene: TRBJ1-4
D gene: NA
CDR3 protein: CASSLGEAEKLFF
CDR3 DNA: TGTGCCAGCAGCCTAGGAGAGGCTGAAAAACTGTTTTTT

V gene: TRBV30
clone size: NA
J gene: TRBJ1-6
D gene: TRBD1
CDR3 protein: CAWTRRGQINSPLHF
CDR3 DNA: TGTGCCTGGACTCGAAGGGGACAGATTAATTCACCCCTCCACTTT

V gene: TRBV28
clone size: NA
J gene: TRBJ2-3
D gene: TRBD2
CDR3 protein: CASSRLAGGDTQYF
CDR3 DNA: TGTGCCAGCAGCCGACTAGCGGGGGGAGATACGCAGTATTTT

V gene: TRBV6-1
clone size: once
J gene: TRBJ2-5
D gene: TRBD2
CDR3 protein: CASGLADQETQYF
CDR3 DNA: TGTGCCAGCGGACTAGCGGATCAAGAGACCCAGTACTTC

V gene: TRBV4-2
clone size: NA
J gene: TRBJ2-1
D gene: NA
CDR3 protein: CASSQEEGQEQFF
CDR3 DNA: TGTGCCAGCAGCCAAGAAGAAGGACAGGAGCAGTTCTTC

V gene: TRBV10-3
clone size: NA
J gene: TRBJ2-5
D gene: NA
CDR3 protein: CAISESLDGQSKETQYF
CDR3 DNA: TGTGCCATCAGTGAGTCCCTCGACGGACAGTCCAAGGAGACCCAGTACTTC

V gene: TRBV29-1
clone size: NA
J gene: TRBJ2-7
D gene: TRBD1
CDR3 protein: CSARTGAIATYEQYF
CDR3 DNA: TGCAGCGCTAGGACAGGGGCAATTGCAACCTACGAGCAGTACTTC

V gene: TRBV7-6
clone size: NA
J gene: TRBJ1-1
D gene: NA
CDR3 protein: CASSLSVNTEAFF
CDR3 DNA: TGTGCCAGCAGCTTATCAGTGAACACTGAAGCTTTCTTT

V gene: TRBV7-3
clone size: NA
J gene: TRBJ1-2
D gene: TRBD1
CDR3 protein: CASSAGQGYGYTF
CDR3 DNA: TGTGCCAGCAGCGCGGGACAGGGCTATGGCTACACCTTC